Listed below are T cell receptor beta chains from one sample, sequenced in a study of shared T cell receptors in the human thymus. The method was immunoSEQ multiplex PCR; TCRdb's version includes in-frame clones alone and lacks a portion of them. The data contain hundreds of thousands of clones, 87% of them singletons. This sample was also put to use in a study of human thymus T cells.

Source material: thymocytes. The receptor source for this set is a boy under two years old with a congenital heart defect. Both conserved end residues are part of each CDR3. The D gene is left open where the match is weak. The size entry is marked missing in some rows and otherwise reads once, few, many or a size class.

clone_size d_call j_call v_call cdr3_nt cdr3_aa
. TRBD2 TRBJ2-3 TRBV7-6 TGTGCCAGCAGCACTCACTGGACTAGCGTTAAAGATACGCAGTATTTT CASSTHWTSVKDTQYF
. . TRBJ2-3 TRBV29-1 TGCAGCGTTGAGTGGCCAGATACGCAGTATTTT CSVEWPDTQYF
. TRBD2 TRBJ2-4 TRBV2 TGTGCCAGCAGTGATACTAGCGGGAGGAAAGATCGGACGGCCAAAAACATTCAGTACTTC CASSDTSGRKDRTAKNIQYF
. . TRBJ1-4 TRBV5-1 TGCGCCAGCAGGGTACAGGCGGCAACTAATGAAAAACTGTTTTTT CASRVQAATNEKLFF
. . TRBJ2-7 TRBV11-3 TGTGCCAGCAGCTTAGAGGCGTTAGCGACAACCTACGAGCAGTACTTC CASSLEALATTYEQYF
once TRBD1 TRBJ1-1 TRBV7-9 TGTGCCAGCAGCCTCCGGGACAGGGGGGCTTTCTTT CASSLRDRGAFF
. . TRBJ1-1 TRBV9 TGTGCCAGCAGCGCAGATCTCGGCGGGTACACTGAAGCTTTCTTT CASSADLGGYTEAFF
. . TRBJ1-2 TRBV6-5 TGTGCCAGCAGTTACTTTTCGACATGTGGCTACACCTTC CASSYFSTCGYTF
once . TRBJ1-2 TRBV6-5 TGTGCAGCCTTCAGGAACTATGGCTACACCTTC CAAFRNYGYTF
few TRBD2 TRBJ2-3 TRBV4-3 TGCGCCAGCAGCCAAGTCGGGGGGGCGGATACGCAGTATTTT CASSQVGGADTQYF
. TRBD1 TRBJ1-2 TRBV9 TGTGCCAGCAGCGTAGCCACGCAAAGTTACCCAGGGGGTGGCTACACCTTC CASSVATQSYPGGGYTF
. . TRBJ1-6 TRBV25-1 TGTGCCAGCAGTGACGGTGCCCGGGGGTCACCCCTCCACTTT CASSDGARGSPLHF
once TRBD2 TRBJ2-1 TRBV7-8 TGTGCCAGCGAAAGACTAGCCCCACACAATGAGCAGTTCTTC CASERLAPHNEQFF
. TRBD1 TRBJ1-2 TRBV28 TGTGCCACCGACAGGGGGAGCTATGGCTACACCTTC CATDRGSYGYTF
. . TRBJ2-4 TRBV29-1 TGCAGCGCGTCTACAGGGCCTCTAGCCAAAAACATTCAGTACTTC CSASTGPLAKNIQYF
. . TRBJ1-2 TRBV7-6 TGTGCCAGCAGCCCCGTTTTGGGAGGGCTTGGCTACACCTTC CASSPVLGGLGYTF
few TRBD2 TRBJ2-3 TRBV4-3 TGCGCCAGCAGCCAGGTTCAGACTAGCCGGATTACGCAGTATTTT CASSQVQTSRITQYF
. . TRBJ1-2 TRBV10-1 TGCGCCAGCACTGGGGAGGACTATGGCTACACCTTC CASTGEDYGYTF
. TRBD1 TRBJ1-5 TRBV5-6 TGTGCCAGCAGCTCCGGACAGGCTTATCAGCCCCAGCATTTT CASSSGQAYQPQHF
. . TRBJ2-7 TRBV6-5 TGTGCCAGCAGCCCCCGTGCGAGCTCCTACGAGCAGTACTTC CASSPRASSYEQYF
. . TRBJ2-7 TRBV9 TGTGCCAGCAGCGCCGGACAGGGAGGGTCCTACGAGCAGTACTTC CASSAGQGGSYEQYF
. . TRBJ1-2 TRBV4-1 TGCGCCAGCACCGGCCCGGGGAACTATGGCTACACCTTC CASTGPGNYGYTF
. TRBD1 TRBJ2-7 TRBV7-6 TGTGCCAGCAGCCCGTGGCGGCAGGGGGCGCACGGTTACGAGCAGTACTTC CASSPWRQGAHGYEQYF
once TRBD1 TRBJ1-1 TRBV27 TGTGCCAGCAGGTGGGACAGGGTCACTGAAGCTTTCTTT CASRWDRVTEAFF
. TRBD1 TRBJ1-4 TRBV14 TGTGCCAGCAGCCAAGGTTGGGACAGGGGGCCTGAAAAACTGTTTTTT CASSQGWDRGPEKLFF
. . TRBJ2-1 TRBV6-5 TGTGCCAGCAGCAGGACTAACCCCAACTACAATGAGCAGTTCTTC CASSRTNPNYNEQFF
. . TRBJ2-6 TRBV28 TGTGCCAGCAGTTCTAACTCTGGGGCCAACGTCCTGACTTTC CASSSNSGANVLTF
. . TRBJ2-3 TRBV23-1 TGCGCCAGCAGCTCCCCCTCCTCCCCAGATACGCAGTATTTT CASSSPSSPDTQYF
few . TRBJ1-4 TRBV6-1 TGTGCCAGCAGCCGGACCGAGAGGGATAAACTGTTTTTT CASSRTERDKLFF
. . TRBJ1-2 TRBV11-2 TGTGCCAGCAGCTTATTAAAGGAGGGGGAGGGTAGAAATGGCTACACCTTC CASSLLKEGEGRNGYTF
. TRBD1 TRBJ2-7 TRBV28 TGTGCCACCAATACAACAGGGGCGTACTTCTACGAGCAGTACTTC CATNTTGAYFYEQYF
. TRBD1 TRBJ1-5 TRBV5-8 TGTGCCAGCAGCTGCCTACCCCGGACAGGGGCGTGGAGCAATCAGCCCCAGCATTTT CASSCLPRTGAWSNQPQHF
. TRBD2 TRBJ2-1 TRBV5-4 TGTGCCAGCAGTTCGGACGTCGGGGGGGCGGGTGAGCAGTTCTTC CASSSDVGGAGEQFF
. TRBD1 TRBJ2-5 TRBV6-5 TGTGCCAGCAGTGACGGGACAGGGGAAGAGACCCAGTACTTC CASSDGTGEETQYF
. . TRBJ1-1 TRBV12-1 TGTGCCAGCAGCTTTGACGACAGGGATTTGAACACTGAAGCTTTCTTT CASSFDDRDLNTEAFF
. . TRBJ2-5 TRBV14 TGTGCCAGCAGCCAAGCCCAGGCCCGGGAGACCCAGTACTTC CASSQAQARETQYF
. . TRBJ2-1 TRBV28 TGTGCCAGCAGGGAGGGCTTCAGTGAGCAGTTCTTC CASREGFSEQFF
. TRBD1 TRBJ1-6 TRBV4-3 TGCGCCAGCAGCTCCGGACAGGGACGTTCACCCCTCCACTTT CASSSGQGRSPLHF
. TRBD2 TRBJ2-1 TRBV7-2 TGTGCCAGCAGCCCTCCCGGACTAGCGGGGAATGAGCAGTTCTTC CASSPPGLAGNEQFF
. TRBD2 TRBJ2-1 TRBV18 TGTGCCAGCTCACCACCTGCGGGAGGGCCTCTCGGTGAGCAGTTCTTC CASSPPAGGPLGEQFF
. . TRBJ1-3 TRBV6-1 TGTGCCAGCAGTGAATTCGTACAGGGTTGGGCTGGAAACACCATATATTTT CASSEFVQGWAGNTIYF
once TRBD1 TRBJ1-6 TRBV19 TGTGCCAGTAGTATTGGACTGACAGGGGCGCACTATAATTCACCCCTCCACTTT CASSIGLTGAHYNSPLHF
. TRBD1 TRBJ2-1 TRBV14 TGTGCCAGCAGCCAGGGGGTCCAGGGGGCGGGCAATGAGCAGTTCTTC CASSQGVQGAGNEQFF
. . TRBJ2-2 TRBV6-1 TGTGCCCTCCCCGCCGGGGCCGGGGAGCTGTTTTTT CALPAGAGELFF
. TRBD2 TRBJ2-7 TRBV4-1 TGCGCCAGCAGCCCTACGGACGGGACTAGCCTAAAAAGAAAGCGCGAGCAGTACTTC CASSPTDGTSLKRKREQYF
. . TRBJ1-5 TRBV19 TGTGCCAGTAGTCCTCCCCCCTATAGCAATCAGCCCCAGCATTTT CASSPPPYSNQPQHF
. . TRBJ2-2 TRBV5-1 TGCGCCAGCAGCTTGGCCCTCGGGGGGCGGATGGAGGACAACACCGGGGAGCTGTTTTTT CASSLALGGRMEDNTGELFF
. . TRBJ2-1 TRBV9 TGTGCCAGCAGCGTCCCGGGAGCTGGAAGGGGTGAGCAGTTCTTC CASSVPGAGRGEQFF
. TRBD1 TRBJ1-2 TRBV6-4 TGTGCCAGCAGACAGGGGAAGGACTATGGCTACACCTTC CASRQGKDYGYTF